This is a list of T cell receptor beta chains from one sample in a study of beta chain features in type 1 diabetes. Produced via immunoSEQ multiplex PCR; TCRdb's table is partial and in-frame only. The table shows hundreds of thousands of clones, with over 9.5% occurring only once. The specimen was naive CD4+ T cells from blood. These receptors were taken from a man aged 18 to 30 in good health. CDR3s include the opening cysteine and the closing phenylalanine or tryptophan. The order of the fields is CDR3 DNA, CDR3 protein, D gene, J gene, V gene, clone size. A D gene is named only where the DNA matches it firmly. Expanded clones are given a class, and other clones once, few, many or no size at all.

TGTGCCACCAGCAGGAACTTAGCGGGAGGGCCCGAGACCCAGTACTTC	CATSRNLAGGPETQYF	TRBD2	TRBJ2-5	TRBV15	few
TGTGCCAGCTGGCCATATAGCAATCAGCCCCAGCATTTT	CASWPYSNQPQHF	NA	TRBJ1-5	TRBV28	NA
TGTGCCAGCAGCTTAATTATGCGTTCCGGGGCCAACGTCCTGACTTTC	CASSLIMRSGANVLTF	NA	TRBJ2-6	TRBV7-9	NA
TGTGCCACCAGCAGAGAAAGGGGACAGGGGTACGAGCAGTACTTC	CATSRERGQGYEQYF	TRBD1	TRBJ2-7	TRBV15	NA
TGCAGCGTTGCAAGAGAAGAGACCCAGTACTTC	CSVAREETQYF	NA	TRBJ2-5	TRBV29-1	few
TGTGCCTGGAGTGCAGCGGGACACCTATCCTACGAGCAGTACTTC	CAWSAAGHLSYEQYF	NA	TRBJ2-7	TRBV30	few
TGCGCCAGCAGCCAAGGACAGGGGAGGTTCTATGGCTACACCTTC	CASSQGQGRFYGYTF	TRBD1	TRBJ1-2	TRBV4-1	NA
TGTGCCAGCAGAAACACTAGCGAACAAGAGACCCAGTACTTC	CASRNTSEQETQYF	TRBD2	TRBJ2-5	TRBV5-4	few
TGTGCCAGCAGCAGGCCCGGGCCAGGGGTCGAGACCCAGTACTTC	CASSRPGPGVETQYF	NA	TRBJ2-5	TRBV5-4	NA
TGTGCCAGCAGGGGGGGGGATCAGCCCCAGCATTTT	CASRGGDQPQHF	NA	TRBJ1-5	TRBV28	NA
TGTGCCAGCAGCTTAGCCGACAGGGATAAAGGCTACACCTTC	CASSLADRDKGYTF	TRBD1	TRBJ1-2	TRBV7-9	few
TGTGCCAGCAGCTGGACTAGCGGGAGTCCCGCCTCAAGTGAGCAGTTCTTC	CASSWTSGSPASSEQFF	TRBD2	TRBJ2-1	TRBV7-2	NA
TGTGCCAGCGGACAGGGGTTCGGAAAACTGTTTTTT	CASGQGFGKLFF	TRBD1	TRBJ1-4	TRBV28	NA
TGCGCCAGCAGGAGCCGGGACAGGGATAATTCACCCCTCCACTTT	CASRSRDRDNSPLHF	TRBD1	TRBJ1-6	TRBV4-3	few
TGTGCCAGCAGTATCCCTAAGACAGGGAGCACAGATACGCAGTATTTT	CASSIPKTGSTDTQYF	TRBD1	TRBJ2-3	TRBV28	NA
TGCGCCAGCAGCCAGGGACAATCGGGGACTGAAGCTTTCTTT	CASSQGQSGTEAFF	NA	TRBJ1-1	TRBV4-3	few
TGTGCCTGGAGTGGGACAGGGGGCTGGTCCGAGCAGTACTTC	CAWSGTGGWSEQYF	TRBD1	TRBJ2-7	TRBV30	few
TGTGCCAGCAGCGTAGGAGGGAGCTCCTCCTACGAGCAGTACTTC	CASSVGGSSSYEQYF	NA	TRBJ2-7	TRBV9	NA
TGTGCCAGCAGCTTGTCCCCTAACACTGAAGCTTTCTTT	CASSLSPNTEAFF	NA	TRBJ1-1	TRBV5-4	NA
TGCGCCAGCAGCTTGGTGGGTTTGGGAGGGCCAAGTGAGCAGTTCTTC	CASSLVGLGGPSEQFF	TRBD2	TRBJ2-1	TRBV5-1	NA
TGTGCCACCAGCAGACGACAGACTTCGAACACCGGGGAGCTGTTTTTT	CATSRRQTSNTGELFF	NA	TRBJ2-2	TRBV15	NA
TGTGCCAGCAGCTCGTGGTCAGGCCACCCTGAAGCTTTCTTT	CASSSWSGHPEAFF	NA	TRBJ1-1	TRBV7-2	NA
TGTGCCAGCAGTCTATTAGCGGGAGCGTCCTACGAGCAGTACTTC	CASSLLAGASYEQYF	TRBD2	TRBJ2-7	TRBV28	NA
TGTGCCATCAGTAACAGGGTCACCGGGGAGCTGTTTTTT	CAISNRVTGELFF	NA	TRBJ2-2	TRBV10-3	NA
TGTGCCAGCAGTTACGGGGCCGGTGCTGAAAACTACGAGCAGTACTTC	CASSYGAGAENYEQYF	NA	TRBJ2-7	TRBV6-5	NA
TGTGCCAGCAGCTTATTTACGACAGTAGGAAGTTCACCCCTCCACTTT	CASSLFTTVGSSPLHF	NA	TRBJ1-6	TRBV7-2	few
TGTGCCAGCATGACTAGCGGGAGGGTCGATGAGCAGTTCTTC	CASMTSGRVDEQFF	TRBD2	TRBJ2-1	TRBV28	NA
TGTGCCAGCAGCTCGAACAGGGCGTCGGGTAATTCACCCCTCCACTTT	CASSSNRASGNSPLHF	NA	TRBJ1-6	TRBV5-4	NA
TGTGCCAGCAGCGGTACAGGGTCTGGAGATTTGAACACTGAAGCTTTCTTT	CASSGTGSGDLNTEAFF	NA	TRBJ1-1	TRBV9	few
TGCGCCAGCAGCTTGGGTAGCGGGGGGCCAGAGACCCAGTACTTC	CASSLGSGGPETQYF	TRBD2	TRBJ2-5	TRBV5-1	NA
TGTGCCAGCAGACCTCAGGGGGCCCGTGGCTACACCTTC	CASRPQGARGYTF	TRBD1	TRBJ1-2	TRBV28	NA
TGTGCCTGGACCGAAGGGGGAGGGGGTCTCGAGCAGTACTTC	CAWTEGGGGLEQYF	NA	TRBJ2-7	TRBV30	few
TGTGCCAGCAGCGGCCGGGACAGAAACTACGAGCAGTACTTC	CASSGRDRNYEQYF	NA	TRBJ2-7	TRBV21-1	NA
TGTGCCAGCAGCCCCCCCCCAGGGTCGGAAGGCTACACCTTC	CASSPPPGSEGYTF	NA	TRBJ1-2	TRBV28	NA
TGTGCCAGCAGCCCCTTCCCAGAACCCTATGGCTACACCTTC	CASSPFPEPYGYTF	NA	TRBJ1-2	TRBV7-3	NA
TGTGCCAGCAGTCCTCTCGGACTAGCGGGGGACACATCCTACGAGCAGTACTTC	CASSPLGLAGDTSYEQYF	TRBD2	TRBJ2-7	TRBV27	NA
TGTGCCAGCAGCTTAGAGGGCAACAGGGCCTACAATGAGCAGTTCTTC	CASSLEGNRAYNEQFF	NA	TRBJ2-1	TRBV7-9	few
TGTGCCAGCAGTGTTGGCAGCCCAAGGGGTAATTCACCCCTCCACTTT	CASSVGSPRGNSPLHF	NA	TRBJ1-6	TRBV2	NA
TGTGCCAGCAGCGTAGTCTCTTTTAGGAGTAACACTGAAGCTTTCTTT	CASSVVSFRSNTEAFF	NA	TRBJ1-1	TRBV9	few
TGTGCCAGCAGTTTCTCGGGCGGGAGTATGGTTGAGCAGTTCTTC	CASSFSGGSMVEQFF	TRBD2	TRBJ2-1	TRBV28	NA
TGTGCCAGCAGCTTAGGCCTCGGACAGGGATCGGGTGGAAACACCATATATTTT	CASSLGLGQGSGGNTIYF	TRBD1	TRBJ1-3	TRBV13	few
TGTGCCAGCAGTGATTCCGGGACAGGGGCTCAGCCCCAGCATTTT	CASSDSGTGAQPQHF	TRBD1	TRBJ1-5	TRBV25-1	NA
TGTGCCAGCAGCGTAGGGACAGGGTACCCCGGGGAGCTGTTTTTT	CASSVGTGYPGELFF	TRBD1	TRBJ2-2	TRBV9	few
TGTGCCAGCAGTTACAGGGGTGGTAATGAAAAACTGTTTTTT	CASSYRGGNEKLFF	NA	TRBJ1-4	TRBV6-6	NA
TGTGCCACCAGCAGAGATTCGAGCCCGATGACTTTC	CATSRDSSPMTF	NA	TRBJ2-6	TRBV15	NA
TGTGCCAGCAGCGCCCCTGCGGGCCTCAACTATGGCTACACCTTC	CASSAPAGLNYGYTF	NA	TRBJ1-2	TRBV9	NA
TGTGCCAGCAGCTCTACCTGGGACAGGGGTATTAATGAGCAGTTCTTC	CASSSTWDRGINEQFF	TRBD1	TRBJ2-1	TRBV7-9	few
TGTGCCAGCAGCACACAGGGTACGGCTAATGAAAAACTGTTTTTT	CASSTQGTANEKLFF	NA	TRBJ1-4	TRBV7-9	NA